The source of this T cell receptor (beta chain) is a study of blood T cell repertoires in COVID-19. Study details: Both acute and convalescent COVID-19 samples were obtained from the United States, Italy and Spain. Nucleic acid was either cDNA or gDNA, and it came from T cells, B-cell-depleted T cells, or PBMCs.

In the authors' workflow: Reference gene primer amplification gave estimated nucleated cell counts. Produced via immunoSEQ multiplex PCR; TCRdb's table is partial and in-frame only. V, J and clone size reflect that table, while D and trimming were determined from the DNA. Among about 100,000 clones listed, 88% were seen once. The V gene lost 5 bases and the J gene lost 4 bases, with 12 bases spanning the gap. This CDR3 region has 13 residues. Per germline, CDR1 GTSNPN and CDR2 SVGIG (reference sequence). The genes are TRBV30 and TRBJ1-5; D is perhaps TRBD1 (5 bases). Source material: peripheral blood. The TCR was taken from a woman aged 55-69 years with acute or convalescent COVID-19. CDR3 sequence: CAWGEGWNQPQHF. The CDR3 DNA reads TGTGCCTGGGGGGAGGGGTGGAATCAGCCCCAGCATTTT.